The 19 T cell receptor beta chains reported below all come from one sample, sequenced in a study of shared clonotypes between healthy human individuals. The assay was immunoSEQ multiplex PCR, and TCRdb's table has in-frame clones only and misses some. Of about 2.1 million clones listed, about 93% were seen once; the top ten hold around 1.7%. Naive CD8 cells comprised CD45RO-negative, CCR7-positively selected cells, excluding terminally differentiated effector memory CD45RA+ cells. Sequencing was performed on naive CD8+ T cells from PBMCs. The source of these receptors is a man between 18 and 35 years old in good health. Some clones in this sample may be carry-over from other donors' samples.

V usage is TRBV9 and J usage is TRBJ2-5; D remains ambiguous. The CDR3 has 11 amino acids. Germline-derived CDR1 and CDR2 are SGDLS and YYNGEE. Trimming left V 5 bases short and J 4 bases short, with 6 bases between. CDR3 bases: TGTGCCAGCAGTAAGGGAGAGACCCAGTACTTC. It encodes CASSKGETQYF.

V gene TRBV27 combines with J gene TRBJ2-7, with a tentative D call TRBD2 (6 bases). Germline CDR1 and CDR2: MNHEY and SMNVEV (reference sequence). The CDR3 totals 14 residues. V gave up 6 bases and J gave up 5 bases, with 17 bases separating them. The DNA for the CDR3 is TGTGCCAGCAGCCTCAGGGAGGCAGGAAACGAGCAGTACTTC. Encoded protein: CASSLREAGNEQYF.

The J gene is TRBJ2-5, the V gene TRBV19; D possibly corresponds to TRBD2 (6 bases). Germline lookup yields CDR1 LNHDA and CDR2 SQIVND (reference sequence). The CDR3 is 14 amino acids. Trimming left V 0 bases short and J 5 bases short, with 10 bases between. The CDR3 sequence: CASSIDGGKETQYF. The CDR3 nucleotides read TGTGCCAGTAGTATAGATGGGGGGAAGGAGACCCAGTACTTC.

The chain joins TRBV9 to TRBJ2-7; the match to TRBD1 covers 12 bases. Unmatched junction bases numbered 9, after V lost 3 bases and J lost 5 bases. The CDR3 spans 16 residues. Germline-derived CDR1 and CDR2 are SGDLS and YYNGEE. This CDR3 is CASSGRTGTGGDEQYF. As DNA, the CDR3 is TGTGCCAGCAGCGGCAGAACCGGGACAGGGGGCGACGAGCAGTACTTC. Using reference TRBV9 and TRBJ2-7 for the parts outside the CDR3, the full variable domain is DSGVTQTPKHLITATGQRVTLRCSPRSGDLSVYWYQQSLDQGLQFLIQYYNGEERAKGNILERFSAQQFPDLHSELNLSSLELGDSALYFCASSGRTGTGGDEQYFGPGTRLTVT.

This rearrangement joins TRBV5-1 to TRBJ1-1; 11 bases agree with TRBD1. J was trimmed by 5 bases and V by 4 bases; bases with no gene match: 7. CDR1 and CDR2 (germline): SGHRS, YFSETQ. The CDR3 covers 15 residues. The CDR3, as DNA: TGCGCCAGCAGCATCCATGGGACAGGGGGGACTGAAGCTTTCTTT. Its translation is CASSIHGTGGTEAFF.

Regarding this clone: The same CDR3 also results from other DNA sequences found in this sample. This chain uses TRBV28 with TRBJ2-2; D is undetermined. V lost 5 bases to trimming and J lost 2 bases, with 6 bases between them. The length of the CDR3 is 13 residues. Germline assignment: CDR1 MDHEN and CDR2 SYDVKM. The CDR3: CASSPPNTGELFF. The CDR3 region has the DNA TGTGCCAGCAGTCCACCCAACACCGGGGAGCTGTTTTTT.

The rearrangement joins TRBV4-3 to TRBJ2-3; 10 bases fit TRBD1. CDR1 is LGHNA, CDR2 YSLEER, per germline. The CDR3 sequence is 18 residues long. Trimming removed 0 bases from V and 2 bases from J; junction bases left unmatched: 8. CDR3 coding DNA: TGCGCCAGCAGCCAAGATGCCGGGACAGGGGACTCCACAGATACGCAGTATTTT. Translating gives CASSQDAGTGDSTDTQYF.

The rearrangement joins TRBV13 to TRBJ2-1, with D possibly TRBD2 on 7 matching bases. Germline V gene lookup returns CDR1 PRHDT and CDR2 FYEKMQ (reference sequence). V lost 5 bases, J lost 6 bases, and 17 bases lay in between. This CDR3 is 15 amino acids long. The CDR3 DNA reads as TGTGCCAGCAGCCCCGCGGGGGCAATCAGCAATGAGCAGTTCTTC. It encodes CASSPAGAISNEQFF.

J is TRBJ2-5 and V is TRBV7-9, with D unresolved. Deletions cut 5 bases from V and 5 bases from J, with 18 bases between. CDR3 length: 15 amino acids. In germline, CDR1 is SEHNR, CDR2 FQNEAQ (reference sequence). The CDR3 here is CASSPFSPGGETQYF. CDR3 coding DNA: TGTGCCAGCAGCCCTTTCTCACCGGGTGGCGAGACCCAGTACTTC.

This sequence joins TRBV7-2 and TRBJ1-5, with a possible D match to TRBD1 (5 bases). Germline CDR1 SGHTA, CDR2 FQGNSA. The CDR3 consists of 13 residues. Between the trimmed V and J ends, which lost 3 bases and 5 bases, there was a span of 8 bases. CDR3 residues: CASSFLGDQPQHF. The DNA of the CDR3 is TGTGCCAGCAGCTTTTTAGGGGATCAGCCCCAGCATTTT.

This clone was seen just once. J is TRBJ2-1 and V is TRBV29-1, with D perhaps assigned TRBD1 or TRBD2 (5 bases each). Germline values: CDR1 SQVTM, CDR2 ANQGSEA. CDR3 length: 13 amino acids. Trimming pared 8 bases from V and 0 bases from J, leaving 11 bases between. DNA of the CDR3: TGCAGCACCTTTGGGGGCTCCTACAATGAGCAGTTCTTC. Protein: CSTFGGSYNEQFF.

The chain carries TRBV5-3 and TRBJ2-1; the D gene is possibly TRBD2 (6 bases). TRBV5-3 is an ORF for which the function is uncertain. This CDR3 is 14 amino acids long. The ends were cut back, 9 bases at V and 7 bases at J, with 20 bases in the middle. CDR3 protein: CAKSTSHWVNEQFF. The CDR3 DNA reads as TGTGCCAAGTCGACTAGTCACTGGGTGAATGAGCAGTTCTTC.

This clone was seen once. This rearrangement joins TRBV10-2 to TRBJ2-7; D is undetermined. The germline gives CDR1 WSHSY, CDR2 SAAADI. This CDR3 comprises 14 residues. The germline V and J ends were trimmed by 0 bases and 4 bases, with 10 bases remaining between them. The CDR3 coding sequence is TGCGCCAGCAGTGAGTCGGCAGACCTATACGAGCAGTACTTC. Translation gives CASSESADLYEQYF.

This sequence joins TRBV5-8 and TRBJ1-2, with D possibly matching TRBD1 (6 bases). The CDR3 is 15 amino acids. The V end lost 7 bases, the J end lost 0 bases, and 16 bases lay between the germline ends. Germline V gene sequence: CDR1 SGHTS, CDR2 YDEGEE. The CDR3: CASGQRTHTNYGYTF. CDR3 nucleotides: TGTGCCAGCGGACAGCGGACTCATACTAACTATGGCTACACCTTC.

This clone was recorded once. The genes are TRBV7-8 and TRBJ2-2; unclear D gene. There are 15 residues in the CDR3. Germline CDR1 is SGHVS and CDR2 is FQNEAQ. V lost 5 bases and J lost 8, with 18 bases in between. CDR3 DNA sequence: TGTGCCAGCAGCCCCGAGGCAAGGTTAGGAGGGGAGCTGTTTTTT. It yields the protein CASSPEARLGGELFF.

The J gene is TRBJ2-4, the V gene TRBV28, with D unresolved. The CDR3 runs to 15 residues. Trimming cost V 3 bases and J 0 bases, with 9 bases left between them. Germline CDR1 MDHEN, CDR2 SYDVKM. CDR3 amino acids: CASSFRLGAKNIQYF. The CDR3 nucleotides read TGTGCCAGCAGTTTTCGGTTAGGAGCCAAAAACATTCAGTACTTC.

V and J are TRBV6-6 and TRBJ2-7; 9 nucleotides match TRBD1. The germline V gene encodes CDR1 MNHNY and CDR2 SVGAGI (reference sequence). The CDR3 runs to 14 residues. The ends lost 5 bases at V and 4 bases at J; junction bases unmatched: 6. Here the CDR3 DNA reads TGTGCCAGCAGTCATGCGGGACAGGGATACGAGCAGTACTTC. It specifies CASSHAGQGYEQYF.

The chain carries TRBV5-1 and TRBJ2-7, with 7 nucleotides matching TRBD2. The CDR3 runs to 13 residues. Germline V gene lookup returns CDR1 SGHRS and CDR2 YFSETQ. The V segment lost 2 bases and the J segment 3 bases; nucleotides outside the gene matches: 2. The CDR3 reads CASSFREDYEQYF. For the CDR3, the DNA is TGCGCCAGCAGCTTTCGGGAGGACTACGAGCAGTACTTC.

The V and J genes are TRBV7-6 and TRBJ1-2, with D perhaps matching TRBD1 (5 bases). Trimming stripped 0 bases from V and 8 bases from J, with 16 bases between. CDR1 and CDR2 (germline): SGHVS, FNYEAQ. This CDR3 region has 15 residues. CDR3 sequence (DNA): TGTGCCAGCAGCTTAGCGCGGGGGGATTATTCCGGCTACACCTTC. Protein sequence: CASSLARGDYSGYTF.